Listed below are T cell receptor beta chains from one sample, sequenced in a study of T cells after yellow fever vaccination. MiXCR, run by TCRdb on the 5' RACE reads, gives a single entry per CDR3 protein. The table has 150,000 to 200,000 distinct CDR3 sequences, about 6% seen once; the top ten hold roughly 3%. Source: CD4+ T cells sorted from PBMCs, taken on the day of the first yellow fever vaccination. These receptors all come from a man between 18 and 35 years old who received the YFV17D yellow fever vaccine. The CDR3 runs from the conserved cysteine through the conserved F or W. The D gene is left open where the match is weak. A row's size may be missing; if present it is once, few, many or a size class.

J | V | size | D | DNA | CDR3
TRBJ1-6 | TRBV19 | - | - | TGTGCCAGTAGTATGGTGGGCGTAGCCAATTCACCCCTCCACTTT | CASSMVGVANSPLHF
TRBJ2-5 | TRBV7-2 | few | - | TGTGCCAGCAGCACTAGTTTGGGGACCCAGTACTTC | CASSTSLGTQYF
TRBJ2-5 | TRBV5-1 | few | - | TGCGCCAGCAGCTTGGACAGGGTTCAGGAGACCCAGTACTTC | CASSLDRVQETQYF
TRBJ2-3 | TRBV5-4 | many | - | TGTGCCAGCAGCTTGTTGGGGAGCAGCACAGATACGCAGTATTTT | CASSLLGSSTDTQYF
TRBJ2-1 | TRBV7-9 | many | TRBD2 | TGTGCCAGCAGAAGAGCGGGGGGGGAGTCCTACAATGAGCAGTTCTTC | CASRRAGGESYNEQFF
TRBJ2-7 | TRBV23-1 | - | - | TGCGCCAGCAGTCAGCCGGCGCGCGCTGAGCAGTACTTC | CASSQPARAEQYF
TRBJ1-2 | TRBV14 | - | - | TGTGCCAGCAGCCCCCGTGTAGGGGTTGGCTATGGCTACACCTTC | CASSPRVGVGYGYTF
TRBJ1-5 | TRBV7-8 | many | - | TGTGCCAGCAGCGCGTACAGGGTACCTAGCAATCAGCCCCAGCATTTT | CASSAYRVPSNQPQHF
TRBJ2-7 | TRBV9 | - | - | TGTGCCAGCAGCAGGAGTGTGGAGCCAAGGTACGAGCAGTACTTC | CASSRSVEPRYEQYF
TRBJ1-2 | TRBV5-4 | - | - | TGTGCCAGCAGCCTTGCAGGGTATACGAACTATGGCTACACCTTC | CASSLAGYTNYGYTF
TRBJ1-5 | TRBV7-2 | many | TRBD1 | TGTGCCAGCAGCGAGGGGGCTCGGCAGCCCCAGCATTTT | CASSEGARQPQHF
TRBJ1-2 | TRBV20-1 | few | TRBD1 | TGCAGTGCTACCGGGACAGGGGTTCCCAATGGCTACACCTTC | CSATGTGVPNGYTF
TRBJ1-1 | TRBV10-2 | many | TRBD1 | TGCGCCAGCAGGGGACAGGGGCCGAACACTGAAGCTTTCTTT | CASRGQGPNTEAFF
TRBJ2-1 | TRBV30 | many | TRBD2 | TGTGCCTGGAGTGGCGGAGCGGGGGAGTTCTTC | CAWSGGAGEFF
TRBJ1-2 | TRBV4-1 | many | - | TGCGCCAGCAGCCAAGCACCCAGCAGGGAGTATGGCTACACCTTC | CASSQAPSREYGYTF
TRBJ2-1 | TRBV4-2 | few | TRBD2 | TGTGCCAGCAGCCAAGATCTGCGACTAGCGGGGGCCAACTTC | CASSQDLRLAGANF